One sample yielded the 30 T cell receptor beta chains listed below, sequenced in a study of identical twins. From the 5' RACE reads, TCRdb called clonotypes with MiXCR, one entry per CDR3 protein. Of roughly 200,000 distinct CDR3 sequences in the sample, approximately 8.3% were seen once. This same sample was also part of a study on yellow fever vaccine responses in identical twins.

Sequenced: memory (CD45RO+) T cells sorted from blood. The source of these receptors is a young woman in good health.

The rearrangement links TRBV3-1 to TRBJ2-5; D gene unclear. In germline, CDR1 is LGHDT, CDR2 YNNKEL (reference sequence). The CDR3 length is 15 residues. V was shortened by 1 base and J by 1 base, with 10 bases between the two germline ends. The CDR3 DNA reads TGTGCCAGCAGCCAAGTTCAAGTCCCCCAAGAGACCCAGTACTTC. This gives the protein CASSQVQVPQETQYF.

The rearrangement joins TRBV5-1 to TRBJ2-1; 9 bases fit TRBD1. CDR3 size: 14 residues. Germline values: CDR1 SGHRS, CDR2 YFSETQ. The V segment lost 5 bases and the J segment 8 bases; nucleotides outside the gene matches: 8. The CDR3 region has the DNA TGCGCCAGCAGACCCGGGACAGGGTACGATGAGCAGTTCTTC. Translating gives CASRPGTGYDEQFF.

Remarks on this clonotype: The conserved final phenylalanine or tryptophan is absent from the CDR3, which likely points to a read error. It is unclear where the CDR3 begins or ends on the DNA, so no DNA is shown, and the CDR3 is as TCRdb lists it. The chain joins TRBV29-1 to TRBJ2-1; the table assigns TRBD2, which was not confirmed against the DNA. The CDR3 is 12 residues long, ends included. Germline-derived CDR1 and CDR2 are SQVTM and ANQGSEA. The CDR3 loop is CSVLRAQGFHAL.

CDR3 residues: CASSREWGTQYF. The DNA for the CDR3 is TGTGCCAGCAGCCGGGAATGGGGGACCCAGTACTTC. V usage is TRBV2 and J usage is TRBJ2-5; D possibly corresponds to TRBD2 (5 bases). V lost 6 bases to trimming and J lost 7 bases, with 12 bases between them. The CDR3 contains 12 residues. CDR1 is SNHLY, CDR2 FYNNEI, per germline.

Many counts were recorded for this clonotype. The chain carries TRBV29-1 and TRBJ2-2; TRBD2 is a possible D gene (7 bases). The V end lost 4 bases, the J end lost 6 bases, and 27 bases lay between the germline ends. The CDR3 spans 18 residues. Looked up from germline, CDR1 is SQVTM and CDR2 is ANQGSEA. In DNA, the CDR3 is TGCAGCGTTGCTGTCGGGGGGCGAAGAGGACCGGGTCCCGGGGAGCTGTTTTTT. It specifies CSVAVGGRRGPGPGELFF.

The chain links TRBV18 to TRBJ1-6, with no clear D. Looked up from germline, CDR1 is KGHSH and CDR2 is LQKENI. Trimming pared 3 bases from V and 5 bases from J, leaving 8 bases between. The CDR3 runs 14 residues. The CDR3 nucleotides are TGTGCCAGCTCACCGGGCAGGAATAATTCACCCCTCCACTTT. The encoded protein is CASSPGRNNSPLHF.

This clonotype was observed at least ten times. The V gene is TRBV29-1, the J gene TRBJ1-2; the D gene is possibly TRBD1 (5 bases). The V and J ends lost 6 bases and 8 bases respectively, with 13 bases between them. The CDR3 is 11 residues long. Germline assignment: CDR1 SQVTM and CDR2 ANQGSEA. The CDR3 coding sequence is TGCAGCGTCCGGGACTTGACGGGCTACACCTTC. The encoded protein is CSVRDLTGYTF. The full variable domain, with the rest looked up from reference TRBV29-1 and TRBJ1-2, is SAVISQKPSRDICQRGTSLTIQCQVDSQVTMMFWYRQQPGQSLTLIATANQGSEATYESGFVIDKFPISRPNLTFSTLTVSNMSPEDSSIYLCSVRDLTGYTFGSGTRLTVV.

There are a few counts of this clonotype. The chain recombines TRBV14 with TRBJ1-2; D unresolved. Germline CDR1 reads SGHDN; CDR2 reads FVKESK. Trimming took off 3 bases at V and 8 bases at J, with 16 bases between the two ends. The CDR3 loop spans 14 amino acids. The CDR3 DNA follows: TGTGCCAGCAGCCATTTATCAGTATCGGGCGGCTACACCTTC. Residues: CASSHLSVSGGYTF.

This clonotype was seen ten or more times. The chain is built from TRBV20-1 and TRBJ1-5; 10 bases fit TRBD1. Germline loops: CDR1 DFQATT, CDR2 SNEGSKA (reference sequence). V lost 3 bases, J lost 0 bases, and 11 bases stayed unmatched. The CDR3 contains 18 residues. Here the CDR3 DNA reads TGCAGTGCTAGGAACCGGGACAGGGGAACCCTTAGCAATCAGCCCCAGCATTTT. Translating gives CSARNRDRGTLSNQPQHF.

There are many counts of this clonotype. This chain connects TRBV3-1 to TRBJ1-3; D gene uncertain. Trimming took off 0 bases at V and 4 bases at J, with 10 bases between the two ends. CDR3 length equals 15 residues. The germline gives CDR1 LGHDT, CDR2 YNNKEL (reference sequence). CDR3 nucleotides: TGTGCCAGCAGCCAAGAATTCACACCAGGAAACACCATATATTTT. Its protein product is CASSQEFTPGNTIYF. Looking up the rest from reference TRBV3-1 and TRBJ1-3 gives the full variable domain: DTAVSQTPKYLVTQMGNDKSIKCEQNLGHDTMYWYKQDSKKFLKIMFSYNNKELIINETVPNRFSPKSPDKAHLNLHINSLELGDSAVYFCASSQEFTPGNTIYFGEGSWLTVV.

Note on this clonotype: The conserved final phenylalanine or tryptophan is absent from the CDR3, which likely points to a read error. The limits of the CDR3 on the DNA are not certain, so only TCRdb's listed CDR3 is given. The V gene is TRBV7-7, the J gene TRBJ2-1; the tabulated D call, TRBD2, remains unverified against the DNA. CDR1 and CDR2 from the germline V gene are SSHAT and FNYEAQ (reference sequence). Termini included, the CDR3 measures 10 amino acids. The CDR3 loop is CGGGSGRFIV.

This clonotype was counted many times. This CDR3 is CSVSEAGTLYEQYF. CDR3 DNA sequence: TGCAGCGTTTCGGAGGCCGGGACACTTTACGAGCAGTACTTC. The genes are TRBV29-1 and TRBJ2-7; TRBD1 might be the D (6 bases). The length of the CDR3 is 14 residues. The germline gives CDR1 SQVTM, CDR2 ANQGSEA. Between the trimmed V and J ends, which lost 5 bases and 4 bases, there was a span of 18 bases.

In its sample, this clonotype was seen many times. The V gene is TRBV7-8, the J gene TRBJ1-6; perhaps TRBD1 as D (5 bases). Germline assignment: CDR1 SGHVS and CDR2 FQNEAQ. V shed 1 base and J shed 5 bases, with 6 bases lying between them. The CDR3 has 14 amino acids. The CDR3 here is CASSLGGNNSPLHF. DNA for the CDR3: TGTGCCAGCAGCTTAGGGGGGAATAATTCACCCCTCCACTTT. Looking up the rest from reference TRBV7-8 and TRBJ1-6 gives the full variable domain: GAGVSQSPRYKVAKRGQDVALRCDPISGHVSLFWYQQALGQGPEFLTYFQNEAQLDKSGLPSDRFFAERPEGSVSTLKIQRTQQEDSAVYLCASSLGGNNSPLHFGNGTRLTVT.

This clonotype was detected many times. The V call is TRBV20-1, the J call TRBJ2-7; 9 nucleotides align to TRBD2. The germline CDR1 and CDR2 sequences are DFQATT and SNEGSKA (reference sequence). The length of the CDR3 is 14 residues. As DNA, the CDR3 is TGCAGCCCGACGGAGCGGGGGGCGATTTACGAGCAGTACTTC. Protein sequence: CSPTERGAIYEQYF.

This chain connects TRBV2 to TRBJ2-7; no definite D call. CDR1 is SNHLY, CDR2 FYNNEI, per germline. This CDR3 is built from 16 residues. Trimming removed 4 bases from V and 4 bases from J, with 20 bases in between. CDR3 in amino acids: CASSGLPRPVVYEQYF. CDR3 DNA: TGTGCCAGCAGTGGACTTCCGAGACCGGTGGTTTACGAGCAGTACTTC.

The sample holds a few counts of this clonotype. The chain is built from TRBV5-1 and TRBJ2-5; a weak D match, TRBD1 (5 bases). Germline assignment: CDR1 SGHRS and CDR2 YFSETQ. The CDR3 runs to 13 residues. V dropped 4 bases and J dropped 2 bases, with 9 bases sitting between them. CDR3: CASSRGTQETQYF. The CDR3 coding sequence is TGCGCCAGCAGCAGGGGAACACAAGAGACCCAGTACTTC.

This chain's CDR3 is CASSPEGGGSRRYF. CDR3 in DNA: TGTGCCAGCAGCCCAGAGGGGGGGGGGAGTCGGAGGTACTTC. The V and J genes are TRBV7-8 and TRBJ2-7, with a weak D call TRBD2 (7 bases). There are 14 residues in the CDR3. Germline values: CDR1 SGHVS, CDR2 FQNEAQ. V was trimmed by 5 bases and J by 12 bases, leaving 23 bases between them.

The rearrangement uses TRBV10-3 and TRBJ1-5, with D tentatively TRBD1 (5 bases). Looked up from germline, CDR1 is ENHRY and CDR2 is SYGVKD. The CDR3 spans 14 residues. Deletions cut 4 bases from V and 4 bases from J, with 11 bases between. In DNA, the CDR3 is TGTGCCATCAGTGGCCGGGAGGGGAATCAGCCCCAGCATTTT. It encodes CAISGREGNQPQHF.

This clonotype was counted many times. This CDR3 reads CSARELTGADNSPLHF. CDR3 bases: TGCAGTGCTAGAGAGCTAACAGGTGCCGATAATTCACCCCTCCACTTT. The chain links TRBV20-1 to TRBJ1-6; D may be TRBD1 (5 bases). The V end lost 0 bases, the J end lost 5 bases, and 14 bases lay between the germline ends. From germline, CDR1 is DFQATT and CDR2 SNEGSKA (reference sequence). This CDR3 is built from 16 residues.

This clonotype showed up just a few times. The V gene is TRBV20-1, the J gene TRBJ2-1, with a possible D match to TRBD2 (6 bases). CDR1 DFQATT and CDR2 SNEGSKA come from the germline V gene (reference sequence). The length of the CDR3 is 16 residues. Trimming shortened V by 0 bases and J by 4 bases, and 16 bases separated the two germline ends. The CDR3 is CSARDAGRTDYNEQFF. CDR3 nucleotides: TGCAGTGCTAGAGATGCGGGGAGGACCGATTACAATGAGCAGTTCTTC.

This clonotype was observed a few times. This chain joins TRBV2 and TRBJ2-5; the D gene is possibly TRBD2 (6 bases). Trimming cost V 2 bases and J 5 bases, with 18 bases left between them. CDR1 is SNHLY, CDR2 FYNNEI, per germline. The CDR3 covers 16 residues. DNA of the CDR3: TGTGCCAGCAGTGAACTCGGGGGAGCTTATATTGAGACCCAGTACTTC. It encodes CASSELGGAYIETQYF.

This clonotype was seen at least ten times. The chain recombines TRBV7-8 with TRBJ2-3; a weak D match, TRBD1 (5 bases). V was shortened by 2 bases and J by 1 base, with 7 bases between the two germline ends. Germline CDR1 and CDR2: SGHVS and FQNEAQ. The length of the CDR3 is 14 residues. The CDR3 nucleotides read TGTGCCAGCAGCTTATTACAGGGCACAGATACGCAGTATTTT. Amino acids: CASSLLQGTDTQYF.

There are many counts of this clonotype. This rearrangement joins TRBV28 to TRBJ2-1; D ambiguous. From germline, CDR1 is MDHEN and CDR2 SYDVKM. The CDR3 loop spans 13 amino acids. Trimming took off 8 bases at V and 1 base at J, with 9 bases between the two ends. The CDR3 region is CASWAESYNEQFF. The CDR3 DNA follows: TGTGCCAGCTGGGCAGAGTCCTACAATGAGCAGTTCTTC.

This clonotype appeared a few times. This chain uses TRBV5-1 with TRBJ2-3, with no clear D. Germline values: CDR1 SGHRS, CDR2 YFSETQ. Trimming cost V 2 bases and J 0 bases, with 13 bases left between them. CDR3 length: 16 residues. The CDR3 loop is CASSFLRITSTDTQYF. CDR3 coding DNA: TGCGCCAGCAGCTTTTTACGGATAACTAGCACAGATACGCAGTATTTT.

V and J are TRBV3-1 and TRBJ2-7, with TRBD2 as a possible D gene (6 bases). V gave up 1 base and J gave up 0 bases, with 7 bases separating them. Germline V CDR1 and CDR2: LGHDT, YNNKEL (reference sequence). The CDR3 is 14 residues long. This CDR3 is CASSQAGGSYEQYF. The DNA for the CDR3 is TGTGCCAGCAGCCAAGCCGGGGGCTCCTACGAGCAGTACTTC.

This clonotype showed up many times. The CDR3 coding sequence is TGCAGCGTTGATGGTAGCGGGAGGGGTACCTACAATGAGCAGTTCTTC. Residues: CSVDGSGRGTYNEQFF. V gene TRBV29-1 combines with J gene TRBJ2-1, with 11 bases lining up with TRBD2. Germline V lookup: CDR1 SQVTM, CDR2 ANQGSEA. The CDR3 runs to 16 residues. Trimming took 3 bases from V and 2 from J; bases not matched to a gene: 6.

This clonotype has ten or more counts. The rearrangement uses TRBV10-3 and TRBJ1-2, with D possibly being TRBD1 (5 bases). The CDR3 has 14 amino acids. The V end was cut by 4 bases, the J end by 3 bases, with 12 bases between. Germline lookup yields CDR1 ENHRY and CDR2 SYGVKD. The CDR3 DNA reads as TGTGCCATCAGTGCGATAGGACAAGACTATGGCTACACCTTC. Encoded protein: CAISAIGQDYGYTF.

The CDR3 sequence: CASSPGTRPTDTQYF. CDR3 sequence (DNA): TGTGCCAGCAGCCCCGGGACTAGGCCCACAGATACGCAGTATTTT. This chain links TRBV7-3 with TRBJ2-3; 8 bases fit TRBD2. The germline CDR1 and CDR2 sequences are SGHTA and FQGTGA. The CDR3 covers 15 residues. V lost 5 bases and J lost 2; bases outside the gene matches: 6. The full variable domain, its missing parts supplied by reference TRBV7-3 and TRBJ2-3, is GAGVSQTPSNKVTEKGKYVELRCDPISGHTALYWYRQSLGQGPEFLIYFQGTGAADDSGLPNDRFFAVRPEGSVSTLKIQRTERGDSAVYLCASSPGTRPTDTQYFGPGTRLTVL.

This clonotype was found many times. The rearrangement links TRBV3-1 to TRBJ2-2; a possible D gene is TRBD2 (6 bases). The V end was cut by 2 bases, the J end by 3 bases, with 10 bases between. Germline V gives CDR1 LGHDT, CDR2 YNNKEL (reference sequence). The CDR3 contains 15 residues. The CDR3, as DNA: TGTGCCAGCAGCCAACGGGAGATCGACACCGGGGAGCTGTTTTTT. This gives the protein CASSQREIDTGELFF.

This clonotype was observed a few times. The rearrangement links TRBV6-6 to TRBJ2-7; unclear D gene. Germline CDR1 reads MNHNY; CDR2 reads SVGAGI (reference sequence). The V end was cut by 6 bases, the J end by 0 bases, with 6 bases between. The CDR3 contains 12 residues. CDR3 sequence reads: CASRPGSYEQYF. Here the CDR3 DNA reads TGTGCCAGCAGACCCGGCTCCTACGAGCAGTACTTC.